The present T cell receptor (beta chain) was sequenced within a study of blood T cell repertoires in COVID-19. This CDR3 contains 15 residues. The germline gives CDR1 MNHEY, CDR2 SMNVEV (reference sequence). To note about this clone: An end of the junction differs from the germline gene, which may be a read error.

TCRdb's table, derived via immunoSEQ multiplex PCR, lists solely in-frame clones and lacks some. In the table there are roughly 700,000 clones, 85% to 90% of which are singletons. The sequencing sample was made of peripheral blood. V is TRBV27 and J is TRBJ1-3, with no clear D. The clonotype originates from a woman between 18 and 29 years old with acute or convalescent COVID-19. The CDR3, as DNA: TGTGCCAGCTGTTTAGACCGGGTCTCTGGAAACACCATATATTTT. Protein: CASCLDRVSGNTIYF.